The clone carrying this T cell receptor beta chain has a single count. Antigen unknown. V shed 5 bases, J shed 11 bases, and the junction held 13 bases outside the gene matches. The CDR3 length is 13 residues. The germline gives CDR1 GTSNPN, CDR2 SVGIG (reference sequence). The data originate from a study of cytomegalovirus exposure and HLA in healthy donors. Turning to the study itself: The study placed around 80% of its 398 genotyped donors in the Caucasian-associated ancestry cluster.

60 Vbeta and 13 Jbeta primers were used in PCR. Clones were read by immunoSEQ multiplex PCR, and TCRdb kept only the in-frame ones, dropping some. The profile covers under 200,000 clones, with around three quarters appearing a single time and 13% to 15% taken by the ten largest. Findings and limits, study-wide: Productive status was seen about 87% or about 30% of the time for most TCR beta V segments in an earlier analysis. CMV serostatus was the sole immune exposure data available. The authors reported that TCR beta sequences could predict HLA-A and HLA-B alleles. These predictions were accurate for most subjects in the first cohort.

The chain is built from TRBV30 and TRBJ2-5, with 8 bases that match TRBD1. The source material was PBMCs. The origin of this receptor is a woman younger than 45 in good health and CMV-seropositive. DNA for the CDR3: TGTGCCTGGGGGTGGGACAGGTTCAGGGAGCAGTACTTC. This translates into CAWGWDRFREQYF.